Below are 21 T cell receptor beta chains sequenced from a single sample in a study of blood T cell repertoires in COVID-19. TCRdb keeps only in-frame clones here, not all; method: immunoSEQ multiplex PCR. The data contain about 44,000 clones, about 80% of them seen just once; the ten biggest clones take up about 45%. Material: peripheral blood. Source of these receptors: a human donor in a cohort sampled during active COVID-19.

The rearrangement joins TRBV5-4 to TRBJ1-1; D gene ambiguous. Germline CDR1 is SGHNT and CDR2 is YYREEE (reference sequence). Trimming shortened V by 0 bases and J by 4 bases, and 10 bases separated the two germline ends. The CDR3 totals 14 residues. The CDR3 nucleotides read TGTGCCAGCAGCTTGGTCGGGGAGCCCACTGAAGCTTTCTTT. Protein sequence: CASSLVGEPTEAFF. The full variable domain, rest sourced from reference TRBV5-4 and TRBJ1-1, is ETGVTQSPTHLIKTRGQQVTLRCSSQSGHNTVSWYQQALGQGPQFIFQYYREEENGRGNFPPRFSGLQFPNYSSELNVNALELDDSALYLCASSLVGEPTEAFFGQGTRLTVV.

The CDR3 here is CASKGVQGGTGELFF. In DNA form, the CDR3 reads TGTGCCAGCAAAGGAGTACAGGGTGGCACCGGGGAGCTGTTTTTT. The rearrangement links TRBV6-5 to TRBJ2-2, with D possibly matching TRBD1 (6 bases). Trimming removed 7 bases from V and 4 bases from J, with 16 bases in between. Germline CDR1 MNHEY, CDR2 SVGAGI. The CDR3 contains 15 residues.

The CDR3 reads CASGGGPDQPQHF. In DNA, the CDR3 is TGTGCCAGCGGGGGGGGTCCCGATCAGCCCCAGCATTTT. The V gene is TRBV9, the J gene TRBJ1-5, with D maybe TRBD1 (5 bases). Per the germline V gene, CDR1 is SGDLS and CDR2 is YYNGEE. The CDR3 is 13 residues long. V was pared by 7 bases and J by 5 bases, with 13 bases between. Looking up the rest from reference TRBV9 and TRBJ1-5 gives the full variable domain: DSGVTQTPKHLITATGQRVTLRCSPRSGDLSVYWYQQSLDQGLQFLIQYYNGEERAKGNILERFSAQQFPDLHSELNLSSLELGDSALYFCASGGGPDQPQHFGDGTRLSIL.

This clone was seen repeatedly, ten times or more. The rearrangement joins TRBV19 to TRBJ2-3, with 7 positions matching TRBD2. Germline V CDR1 and CDR2: LNHDA, SQIVND (reference sequence). CDR3 size: 17 residues. V lost 6 bases and J lost 4; bases outside the gene matches: 16. This CDR3 is CASRNGRAGVFADTQYF. The CDR3 DNA sequence: TGTGCCAGTAGGAATGGGAGGGCTGGAGTGTTCGCAGATACGCAGTATTTT.

The V and J genes are TRBV9 and TRBJ2-1; D may be TRBD2 (5 bases). Germline CDR1 and CDR2: SGDLS and YYNGEE. V gave up 0 bases and J gave up 8 bases, with 15 bases separating them. The CDR3 consists of 15 residues. CDR3 sequence reads: CASSVVSSRPDEQFF. The CDR3 region has the DNA TGTGCCAGCAGCGTAGTTTCTAGCCGGCCCGATGAGCAGTTCTTC.

The chain links TRBV5-1 to TRBJ2-5, with D possibly TRBD1 on 6 matching bases. Between the trimmed V and J ends, which lost 3 bases and 3 bases, there was a span of 12 bases. Germline V gene data show CDR1 as SGHRS and CDR2 as YFSETQ. The CDR3 totals 14 residues. CDR3 nucleotide sequence: TGCGCCAGCAGCTCAGGGGACACTAAAGAGACCCAGTACTTC. It translates to CASSSGDTKETQYF.

The V gene is TRBV7-3, the J gene TRBJ1-6, with D possibly matching TRBD1 (5 bases). The V and J ends lost 4 bases and 6 bases respectively, with 7 bases between them. CDR1 SGHTA and CDR2 FQGTGA come from the germline V gene. The CDR3 spans 13 residues. CDR3 in amino acids: CASSSGPNSPLHF. As DNA, the CDR3 is TGTGCCAGCAGCTCAGGGCCTAATTCACCCCTCCACTTT.

This clone was detected only once. The chain couples TRBV4-3 to TRBJ1-2; D unclear. V dropped 1 base and J dropped 3 bases, with 6 bases sitting between them. Germline CDR1 LGHNA, CDR2 YSLEER. The CDR3 length is 13 residues. The CDR3 protein is CASSQGTHYGYTF. Written as DNA, the CDR3 is TGCGCCAGCAGCCAAGGGACTCACTATGGCTACACCTTC.

The chain employs TRBV29-1 and TRBJ1-1; D not resolved. Trimming left V 7 bases short and J 1 base short, with 10 bases between. This CDR3 is built from 12 residues. The germline V gene has CDR1 SQVTM and CDR2 ANQGSEA. The CDR3, as DNA: TGCAGCGGCCGGGTCGCGAACACTGAAGCTTTCTTT. This gives the protein CSGRVANTEAFF.

J is TRBJ2-1 and V is TRBV4-2; D is undetermined. Trimming cost V 1 base and J 9 bases, with 10 bases left between them. Germline V CDR1 and CDR2: LGHNA, YNFKEQ. The length of the CDR3 is 13 residues. For the CDR3, the DNA is TGTGCCAGCAGCCAAGTGGTTGGCGGTGAGCAGTTCTTC. It codes for CASSQVVGGEQFF.

This clone was detected once. This chain uses TRBV11-2 with TRBJ1-4, with D unclear. V was clipped by 3 bases and J by 6 bases, with 11 bases between them. Germline CDR1 is SGHAT and CDR2 is FQNNGV. CDR3 length: 14 amino acids. The CDR3 loop reads CASSFGVPHEKLFF. As DNA, the CDR3 is TGTGCCAGCAGCTTCGGAGTACCCCATGAAAAACTGTTTTTT.

This chain uses TRBV7-9 with TRBJ1-1, with 7 bases aligning to TRBD1. This CDR3 region has 17 residues. After removal of 5 bases from V and 4 bases from J, the junction contained 16 bases not matched to a gene. Germline-derived CDR1 and CDR2 are SEHNR and FQNEAQ (reference sequence). This chain's CDR3 is CASSQDRWGTVSTEAFF. Written as DNA, the CDR3 is TGTGCCAGCAGCCAGGACAGGTGGGGGACAGTAAGCACTGAAGCTTTCTTT.

The V gene is TRBV4-1, the J gene TRBJ2-7; the D gene is possibly TRBD1 (6 bases). Germline V gene data show CDR1 as MGHRA and CDR2 as YSYEKL. The CDR3 length is 13 residues. V lost 4 bases and J 3 bases, leaving 10 bases between the germline ends. CDR3 sequence reads: CASSLTRGYEQYV. The CDR3 DNA is TGCGCCAGCAGCCTGACCAGGGGCTACGAGCAGTACGTC.

This clone was counted a single time. V usage is TRBV4-1 and J usage is TRBJ1-3; possibly TRBD1 for D (5 bases). Germline CDR1 reads MGHRA; CDR2 reads YSYEKL. CDR3 size: 17 residues. Trimming pared 2 bases from V and 1 base from J, leaving 15 bases between. Here the CDR3 reads CASSQLQVGSSGNTIYF. In DNA, the CDR3 is TGCGCCAGCAGCCAACTACAGGTTGGGTCATCTGGAAACACCATATATTTT.

The chain carries TRBV6-5 and TRBJ2-5; 8 nucleotides line up with TRBD1. The ends lost 6 bases at V and 5 bases at J; junction bases unmatched: 5. CDR1 and CDR2 from the germline V gene are MNHEY and SVGAGI. This CDR3 is built from 13 residues. The chain's CDR3 is CASSRQGLETQYF. DNA of the CDR3: TGTGCCAGCAGCCGACAGGGGTTGGAGACCCAGTACTTC.

V is TRBV11-3 and J is TRBJ2-3; the D gene is possibly TRBD2 (6 bases). This CDR3 has 14 residues. CDR1 SGHNT and CDR2 YENEEA come from the germline V gene. The V and J ends lost 5 bases and 2 bases respectively, with 11 bases between them. The CDR3 nucleotides read TGTGCCAGCAGCGTAGTGGGACTCACAGATACGCAGTATTTT. Its translation is CASSVVGLTDTQYF.

The chain links TRBV4-3 to TRBJ2-5, with a possible D match to TRBD2 (6 bases). Germline lookup yields CDR1 LGHNA and CDR2 YSLEER. Trimming took 0 bases from V and 6 from J, leaving 14 bases between them. The CDR3 has 15 amino acids. The CDR3 nucleotides are TGCGCCAGCAGCCAAGATCACCTCGCGGGGAAGACCCAGTACTTC. This sequence encodes CASSQDHLAGKTQYF.

V gene TRBV5-4 combines with J gene TRBJ2-2, with TRBD2 matching over 8 bases. The CDR3 contains 16 residues. Trimming at V came to 2 bases and at J to 2 bases, leaving 5 bases not matched to a gene. Looked up from germline, CDR1 is SGHNT and CDR2 is YYREEE (reference sequence). CDR3 residues: CASSLSAGANTGELFF. CDR3 coding DNA: TGTGCCAGCAGCTTATCAGCGGGGGCTAACACCGGGGAGCTGTTTTTT.

The V and J genes are TRBV3-1 (or the pseudogene TRBV3-2) and TRBJ1-2; D unresolved. The CDR3 extends over 14 amino acids. Trimming cost V 0 bases and J 4 bases, with 9 bases left between them. CDR1 LGHDT and CDR2 YNNKEL come from the germline V gene (reference sequence). CDR3: CASSQDRWSYGYTF. The CDR3 bases are TGTGCCAGCAGCCAAGATCGATGGAGCTATGGCTACACCTTC.

The chain links TRBV18 to TRBJ1-1; TRBD1 aligns across 11 bases. Germline assignment: CDR1 KGHSH and CDR2 LQKENI. The junction had 7 bases not matched to a gene; V was cut back by 3 bases and J by 4 bases. This CDR3 is built from 16 residues. In nucleotides, the CDR3 is TGTGCCAGCTCACCTGGACAGGGGGCGAGGATCACTGAAGCTTTCTTT. Translation gives CASSPGQGARITEAFF.

This chain uses TRBV3-1 (or the pseudogene TRBV3-2) with TRBJ2-1; 9 bases line up with TRBD2. The V segment lost 1 base and the J segment 9 bases; nucleotides outside the gene matches: 16. Looked up from germline, CDR1 is LGHDT and CDR2 is YNNKEL (reference sequence). The CDR3 consists of 18 residues. The CDR3 is CASSQATPGTSRLGEQFF. In DNA form, the CDR3 reads TGTGCCAGCAGCCAAGCCACCCCAGGGACTAGCAGGTTGGGTGAGCAGTTCTTC.